A single sample gave rise to the 11 T cell receptor beta chains below, sequenced in a study of blood T cell repertoires in COVID-19. The table came from immunoSEQ multiplex PCR; TCRdb's copy has only in-frame clones and leaves some out. The repertoire holds about 200,000 clones, with approximately 83% as singletons. The sample was PBMCs or T cells enriched from blood (not recorded which). All receptors derive from a woman aged 40 to 50 with acute COVID-19.

The rearrangement links TRBV27 to TRBJ1-5, with TRBD1 as a possible D gene (5 bases). Trimming shortened V by 6 bases and J by 3 bases, and 6 bases separated the two germline ends. The CDR3 runs to 12 residues. CDR1 MNHEY and CDR2 SMNVEV come from the germline V gene (reference sequence). CDR3 region: CASRGLNQPQHF. The CDR3 DNA sequence: TGTGCCAGCAGGGGGCTCAATCAGCCCCAGCATTTT.

The rearrangement joins TRBV27 to TRBJ2-7, with D maybe TRBD1 (6 bases). The CDR3 extends over 14 amino acids. Looked up from germline, CDR1 is MNHEY and CDR2 is SMNVEV (reference sequence). With 8 bases removed from V and 1 base from J, the gap between germline ends came to 15 bases. The DNA for the CDR3 is TGTGCCAGCGCTTTGCTTACAGGGTCCTACGAGCAGTACTTC. It encodes CASALLTGSYEQYF.

J is TRBJ2-1 and V is TRBV7-2; a possible D gene is TRBD2 (6 bases). The CDR3 runs 15 residues. V dropped 5 bases and J dropped 4 bases, with 15 bases sitting between them. Per germline, CDR1 SGHTA and CDR2 FQGNSA. The CDR3 DNA reads TGTGCCAGCAGCACAGTTGGGACTGGTTACAATGAGCAGTTCTTC. Protein: CASSTVGTGYNEQFF.

A single count supports this clone. V gene TRBV6-5 combines with J gene TRBJ2-1; a possible D gene is TRBD1 (6 bases). CDR1 is MNHEY and CDR2 is SVGAGI in the germline V gene. The CDR3 has 11 residues. Trimming stripped 3 bases from V and 15 bases from J, with 12 bases between. CDR3 amino acids: CASSYGTIPFF. CDR3 nucleotide sequence: TGTGCCAGCAGTTATGGGACAATCCCGTTCTTC.

The V gene is TRBV5-1, the J gene TRBJ2-3; 7 positions match TRBD2. Germline trimming cut 0 bases from V and 2 bases from J; bases unmatched to any gene: 3. CDR3 length equals 15 residues. Germline loops: CDR1 SGHRS, CDR2 YFSETQ. The CDR3 loop reads CASSLDTSVTDTQYF. As DNA, the CDR3 is TGCGCCAGCAGCTTGGATACTAGCGTCACAGATACGCAGTATTTT.

The chain uses TRBV28 and TRBJ1-2; D remains ambiguous. The V end was cut by 3 bases, the J end by 5 bases, with 10 bases between. Germline V lookup: CDR1 MDHEN, CDR2 SYDVKM. The CDR3 is 13 residues long. CDR3 residues: CASSFSGTYGYTF. CDR3 sequence (DNA): TGTGCCAGCAGTTTCTCAGGTACTTATGGCTACACCTTC.

The chain couples TRBV7-9 to TRBJ2-1; D is perhaps TRBD2 (6 bases). The ends were cut back, 4 bases at V and 0 bases at J, with 22 bases in the middle. Germline values: CDR1 SEHNR, CDR2 FQNEAQ (reference sequence). The CDR3 length is 19 residues. Written as DNA, the CDR3 is TGTGCCAGCAGCTCCAACACGCCGGGACTCGGAAGCTCCTACAATGAGCAGTTCTTC. It codes for CASSSNTPGLGSSYNEQFF. Variable domain in full (rest from reference TRBV7-9 and TRBJ2-1): DTGVSQNPRHKITKRGQNVTFRCDPISEHNRLYWYRQTLGQGPEFLTYFQNEAQLEKSRLLSDRFSAERPKGSFSTLEIQRTEQGDSAMYLCASSSNTPGLGSSYNEQFFGPGTRLTVL.

CDR3 sequence: CASSPLAAGADQPQHF. For the CDR3, the DNA is TGTGCCAGCTCACCACTCGCTGCAGGGGCAGATCAGCCCCAGCATTTT. The chain combines TRBV18 with TRBJ1-5; perhaps TRBD1 as D (6 bases). V was cut by 1 base and J by 5 bases, with 15 bases left in between. The CDR3 covers 16 residues. Germline V lookup: CDR1 KGHSH, CDR2 LQKENI.

This clone occurred a few times. The chain is built from TRBV6-2 or TRBV6-3 and TRBJ1-2, with D tentatively TRBD1 (6 bases). The CDR3 spans 14 residues. Trimming shortened V by 0 bases and J by 7 bases, and 12 bases separated the two germline ends. The germline V gene has CDR1 MNHEY and CDR2 SVGEGT. CDR3 nucleotide sequence: TGTGCCAGCAGTTACTCGACGGGGGGCGGTGGCTACACCTTC. Its translation: CASSYSTGGGGYTF.

This clone was seen a single time. This sequence joins TRBV11-2 and TRBJ1-1; D not certain. This CDR3 region has 13 residues. V shed 5 bases and J shed 1 base, with 8 bases lying between them. CDR1 is SGHAT and CDR2 is FQNNGV in the germline V gene. CDR3 bases: TGTGCCAGCAGCGGCGGATGGAACACTGAAGCTTTCTTT. Translation gives CASSGGWNTEAFF.

This clone was seen only a few times. The chain carries TRBV19 and TRBJ2-2, with a possible D match to TRBD2 (7 bases). The length of the CDR3 is 16 residues. V was pared by 6 bases and J by 5 bases, with 19 bases between. Germline lookup yields CDR1 LNHDA and CDR2 SQIVND (reference sequence). CDR3 bases: TGTGCCAGTAGGACCCCCCGGGGGGCGCGGACCGGGGAGCTGTTTTTT. Its translation: CASRTPRGARTGELFF.